One and the same sample provided the 20 T cell receptor beta chains below, sequenced in a study of shared clonotypes between healthy human individuals (dated by TCRdb to the early 2020s). Library preparation was by the immunoSEQ multiplex PCR assay. Imported from immuneACCESS, the table was reduced by TCRdb to in-frame sequences with V and J called. These copies leave out some clones; in studies compared against another copy, an unresolved V gene accounts for under half, and the cause of the remainder is not known. The sample has under 750,000 clones on record, 72% of them singletons. The ten largest make up under 2% of the sample. The sample was memory CD4+ T cells sorted from blood. In light of the paper, this sample's cell subset or site label describes: CD45RA-negative fraction. All receptors come from a woman in her 30s in good health.

The chain couples TRBV6-1 to TRBJ1-2; 10 bases map to TRBD1. This CDR3 spans 14 amino acids. V trimming: 3 bases; J trimming: 4 bases; junction bases outside the gene matches: 2. Germline lookup yields CDR1 MNHNS and CDR2 SASEGT. DNA of the CDR3: TGTGCCAGCAGTGATCGGACAGGGGGCTATGGCTACACCTTC. Encoded protein: CASSDRTGGYGYTF.

In its sample, this clone was seen a few times. The rearrangement uses TRBV10-1 and TRBJ2-7, with TRBD2 matching 7 bases. The CDR3 consists of 13 residues. Germline V gene sequence: CDR1 WNHNN, CDR2 SYGVQD (reference sequence). V shed 6 bases, J shed 6 bases, and the junction held 8 bases outside the gene matches. The CDR3 loop is CASSPRLAAEQYF. The CDR3, as DNA: TGCGCCAGCAGCCCTAGACTAGCAGCCGAGCAGTACTTC.

This clone has more than one count but fewer than ten. The chain is built from TRBV15 and TRBJ1-2; 12 positions agree with TRBD1. Germline CDR1 reads LNHNV; CDR2 reads YYDKDF (reference sequence). The CDR3 is 16 residues long. V gave up 1 base and J gave up 3 bases; unmatched junction bases: 3. This chain's CDR3 is CATSRVGTGGDYGYTF. The DNA for the CDR3 is TGTGCCACCAGCAGAGTCGGGACAGGGGGCGACTATGGCTACACCTTC.

This clone showed up just a few times. This chain connects TRBV6-1 to TRBJ1-1; no definite D call. The CDR3 is made up of 15 amino acids. V lost 7 bases and J lost 0, with 15 bases in between. CDR1 is MNHNS, CDR2 SASEGT, per germline. CDR3: CASTTGIFMNTEAFF. CDR3 coding DNA: TGTGCCAGCACTACCGGAATTTTCATGAACACTGAAGCTTTCTTT.

The chain carries TRBV10-3 and TRBJ2-1; possible D gene TRBD2, 6 bases. CDR3 length: 14 amino acids. Trimming cost V 8 bases and J 0 bases, with 11 bases left between them. From germline, CDR1 is ENHRY and CDR2 SYGVKD. The CDR3 region has the DNA TGTGCCATCGGAGGGGCCAACTCCTACAATGAGCAGTTCTTC. This encodes CAIGGANSYNEQFF.

This clone came up a few times. CDR3 coding DNA: TGTGCCAGCAGCCTACAAGGCACTGAAGCTTTCTTT. Protein: CASSLQGTEAFF. This chain links TRBV6-1 with TRBJ1-1, with D hard to call. V lost 6 bases to trimming and J lost 4 bases, with 9 bases between them. The CDR3 consists of 12 residues. From germline, CDR1 is MNHNS and CDR2 SASEGT.

J is TRBJ2-1 and V is TRBV4-2; the D gene is possibly TRBD1 (6 bases). The germline gives CDR1 LGHNA, CDR2 YNFKEQ. Trimming left V 4 bases short and J 7 bases short, with 20 bases between. This CDR3 is built from 16 residues. This CDR3 is CASSPGPGVILNEQFF. The CDR3 coding sequence is TGTGCCAGCAGCCCGGGGCCAGGGGTCATTTTAAATGAGCAGTTCTTC.

The chain links TRBV6-1 to TRBJ1-4, with D maybe TRBD1 (5 bases). Germline CDR1 MNHNS, CDR2 SASEGT. There are 15 residues in the CDR3. The ends were cut back, 7 bases at V and 1 base at J, with 13 bases in the middle. The CDR3 sequence: CASIRGVQTNEKLFF. In DNA, the CDR3 is TGTGCCAGCATTCGAGGGGTTCAAACTAATGAAAAACTGTTTTTT.

This clone was seen only a few times. This chain joins TRBV30 and TRBJ1-1; 8 nucleotides match TRBD1. The germline CDR1 and CDR2 sequences are GTSNPN and SVGIG (reference sequence). The V segment lost 1 base and the J segment 3 bases; nucleotides outside the gene matches: 13. This CDR3 contains 17 residues. CDR3 nucleotides: TGTGCCTGGAGTGCCCACCTAGACAGGGGATTGGACACTGAAGCTTTCTTT. It codes for CAWSAHLDRGLDTEAFF.

V gene TRBV7-8 combines with J gene TRBJ2-1, with a tentative D call TRBD2 (5 bases). CDR3 length: 15 residues. The germline V gene encodes CDR1 SGHVS and CDR2 FQNEAQ. With 0 bases removed from V and 2 bases from J, the gap between germline ends came to 8 bases. The CDR3 DNA is TGTGCCAGCAGCTTAGCGCGGGTGCCCTACAATGAGCAGTTCTTC. Amino acids: CASSLARVPYNEQFF.

The rearrangement uses TRBV27 and TRBJ2-1; D is uncertain. Germline CDR1 reads MNHEY; CDR2 reads SMNVEV (reference sequence). The length of the CDR3 is 12 residues. V lost 6 bases to trimming and J lost 4 bases, with 7 bases between them. CDR3 protein: CASRQNYNEQFF. The CDR3 nucleotides read TGTGCCAGCAGACAAAATTACAATGAGCAGTTCTTC.

The chain is built from TRBV30 and TRBJ2-3; unclear D gene. Trimming stripped 0 bases from V and 2 bases from J, with 6 bases between. Germline V gives CDR1 GTSNPN, CDR2 SVGIG (reference sequence). The CDR3 is made up of 13 amino acids. This CDR3 reads CAWSVGPTDTQYF. The DNA for the CDR3 is TGTGCCTGGAGTGTAGGCCCCACAGATACGCAGTATTTT.

The genes are TRBV28 and TRBJ1-6; D is uncertain. CDR1 is MDHEN, CDR2 SYDVKM, per germline. Trimming left V 6 bases short and J 8 bases short, with 14 bases between. The CDR3 has 14 residues. The CDR3 nucleotides read TGTGCCAGCAGACCACACCAAGCTGATTCACCCCTCCACTTT. This codes for CASRPHQADSPLHF.

Concerning this clone: Other nucleotide sequences from this sample produce the same CDR3. The chain joins TRBV5-1 to TRBJ2-7; 11 bases map to TRBD1. V trimming: 4 bases; J trimming: 7 bases; junction bases outside the gene matches: 7. The CDR3 is 14 amino acids. Germline lookup yields CDR1 SGHRS and CDR2 YFSETQ. For the CDR3, the DNA is TGCGCCAGCAGCCCAGGACAGGGGGCATGGGAGCAGTACTTC. Translated: CASSPGQGAWEQYF.

Comment on this clone: Different DNA sequences within this sample yield the same CDR3. The V call is TRBV7-2, the J call TRBJ2-5; 12 bases map to TRBD2. Per germline, CDR1 SGHTA and CDR2 FQGNSA. The V segment lost 6 bases and the J segment 4 bases; nucleotides outside the gene matches: 9. This CDR3 is built from 16 residues. The CDR3 bases are TGTGCCAGCAGTAGGGGACTAGCGGGTGCGAGAGAGACCCAGTACTTC. This gives the protein CASSRGLAGARETQYF.

A few counts support this clone. This chain joins TRBV6-5 and TRBJ1-5, with 8 bases that match TRBD1. Germline trimming cut 4 bases from V and 4 bases from J; bases unmatched to any gene: 6. This CDR3 comprises 15 residues. Germline-derived CDR1 and CDR2 are MNHEY and SVGAGI. In DNA, the CDR3 is TGTGCCAGCAGTTCCGGACAGGGAGGGAATCAGCCCCAGCATTTT. This gives the protein CASSSGQGGNQPQHF.

The V gene is TRBV5-1, the J gene TRBJ2-7; D is unclear. This CDR3 is built from 13 residues. Trimming shortened V by 2 bases and J by 2 bases, and 8 bases separated the two germline ends. Germline values: CDR1 SGHRS, CDR2 YFSETQ. CDR3 protein: CASSLDPTYEQYF. The DNA of the CDR3 is TGCGCCAGCAGCTTAGACCCGACCTACGAGCAGTACTTC.

The chain joins TRBV10-3 to TRBJ1-1; TRBD1 matches at 7 bases. Trimming cost V 8 bases and J 4 bases; bases outside gene matches: 13. CDR3 size: 15 residues. From germline, CDR1 is ENHRY and CDR2 SYGVKD. DNA for the CDR3: TGTGCCATCTCCCAGGGGGGGCTTGGAGGCACTGAAGCTTTCTTT. It translates to CAISQGGLGGTEAFF.

The chain employs TRBV5-6 and TRBJ2-2; TRBD1 aligns across 8 bases. Germline CDR1 is SGHDT and CDR2 is YYEEEE. V was pared by 4 bases and J by 1 base, with 3 bases of the junction left unmatched. The CDR3 covers 15 residues. The CDR3 bases are TGTGCCAGCAGCCGACAGGGGTTGAACACCGGGGAGCTGTTTTTT. This gives the protein CASSRQGLNTGELFF.

Note on this clone: The sample has other DNA sequences that encode this CDR3 too. The genes are TRBV4-2 and TRBJ2-1; the match to TRBD1 covers 7 bases. Looked up from germline, CDR1 is LGHNA and CDR2 is YNFKEQ. CDR3 length: 16 amino acids. The V gene end was trimmed by 0 bases and the J gene end by 1 base; junction bases not matched to a gene: 3. The CDR3 sequence is CASSQDRTGSYNEQFF. In DNA form, the CDR3 reads TGTGCCAGCAGCCAAGATCGGACAGGATCCTACAATGAGCAGTTCTTC.